This is a list of T cell receptor beta chains from one sample in a study of cytomegalovirus exposure and HLA in healthy donors. Only in-frame clones appear in the TCRdb table, and some are missing; sequencing was by immunoSEQ multiplex PCR. Among about 110,000 clones, 80% were seen once, and the ten largest hold just under 3%. Material: PBMCs. The receptor set was obtained from a woman in her fifties or sixties in good health and CMV-seropositive. The CDR3 runs from the conserved cysteine through the conserved F or W. A D gene is named only where the DNA matches it firmly. Clone size, where shown, is once, few, many, or a class for clones that have expanded.

TRBD1	14	TRBJ2-7	TRBV2	few	CASRERQGAGEQYF	TGTGCCAGCAGGGAACGACAGGGGGCTGGTGAGCAGTACTTC
.	15	TRBJ2-2	TRBV7-3	.	CASSLASARTGELFF	TGTGCCAGCAGCTTAGCGTCCGCACGGACCGGGGAGCTGTTTTTT
.	11	TRBJ2-5	TRBV29-1	.	CSVVGHGTQYF	TGCAGCGTTGTGGGACATGGGACCCAGTACTTC
TRBD2	14	TRBJ2-5	TRBV7-3	.	CASSPFAGGETQYF	TGTGCCAGCAGCCCATTCGCGGGGGGGGAGACCCAGTACTTC
TRBD2	15	TRBJ2-7	TRBV4-2	.	CASSQEAGGKFEQYF	TGTGCCAGCAGCCAAGAAGCGGGAGGCAAATTCGAGCAGTACTTC
.	12	TRBJ2-7	TRBV2	.	CASSLNSYEQYF	TGTGCCAGCAGCTTAAATTCCTACGAGCAGTACTTC
TRBD1	17	TRBJ1-5	TRBV28	once	CASSLGMGQGLGQPQHF	TGTGCCAGCAGTTTAGGAATGGGACAGGGGCTTGGTCAGCCCCAGCATTTT
TRBD2	13	TRBJ2-1	TRBV11-2	.	CASSSGTRNEQFF	TGTGCCAGCAGCTCCGGGACTAGAAATGAGCAGTTCTTC
.	16	TRBJ1-4	TRBV2	few	CASSGMTTATNEKLFF	TGTGCCAGCAGTGGGATGACAACTGCAACTAATGAAAAACTGTTTTTT
TRBD2	16	TRBJ2-7	TRBV10-3	.	CAIRPSGAREASEQYF	TGTGCCATCCGACCCTCAGGGGCGCGGGAGGCAAGCGAGCAGTACTTC